The rows below give T cell receptor beta chains drawn from one sample of a study of T cell repertoires in cytomegalovirus infection. MiXCR, applied by TCRdb to the reads, yields one record per CDR3 protein. The sample records under 70,000 distinct CDR3 sequences, 33% being singletons. No antigen has been assigned to these receptors. Material for sequencing was PBMCs, sequenced either directly or after in vitro stimulation (not recorded which). The receptors were gathered from a human donor in good health (CMV status not recorded). Some clones in this sample may be carry-over from other donors' samples. CDR3s include the opening cysteine and the closing phenylalanine or tryptophan. A D gene is named only where the DNA matches it firmly. Clone size is shown for a subset of rows, as once, few, many or a class of expanded clone.

v_gene: TRBV12-3/TRBV12-4
j_gene: TRBJ2-6
abundance: -
d_gene: -
CDR3aa: CASSPFLSGANVLTF
CDR3nt: TGTGCCAGCAGTCCTTTTCTCTCTGGGGCCAACGTCCTGACTTTC

v_gene: TRBV7-2
j_gene: TRBJ2-7
abundance: -
d_gene: TRBD1
CDR3aa: CASSDRRTGPSRKQYF
CDR3nt: TGTGCCAGCAGCGATCGACGGACAGGGCCCTCTCGGAAGCAGTACTTC

v_gene: TRBV4-2
j_gene: TRBJ2-3
abundance: -
d_gene: -
CDR3aa: CASSQEGTEEDTQYF
CDR3nt: TGTGCCAGCAGCCAAGAGGGGACCGAAGAAGATACGCAGTATTTT

v_gene: TRBV14
j_gene: TRBJ1-3
abundance: -
d_gene: -
CDR3aa: CASSWEADTIYF
CDR3nt: TGTGCCAGCAGCTGGGAGGCGGACACCATATATTTT

v_gene: TRBV7-2
j_gene: TRBJ2-2
abundance: -
d_gene: TRBD1
CDR3aa: CATRDSPNTGELFF
CDR3nt: TGTGCCACCAGGGACAGCCCGAACACCGGGGAGCTGTTTTTT

v_gene: TRBV19
j_gene: TRBJ2-1
abundance: -
d_gene: -
CDR3aa: CASSIGRSSRSSYNEQFF
CDR3nt: TGTGCCAGTAGTATAGGACGGAGTAGCCGGAGCTCCTACAATGAGCAGTTCTTC

v_gene: TRBV7-2
j_gene: TRBJ1-1
abundance: many
d_gene: -
CDR3aa: CASSSDRLNTEAFF
CDR3nt: TGTGCCAGCAGTTCGGACAGATTGAACACTGAAGCTTTCTTT

v_gene: TRBV4-1
j_gene: TRBJ1-6
abundance: -
d_gene: -
CDR3aa: CASSRQEIQNSPLHF
CDR3nt: TGCGCCAGCAGCCGGCAGGAGATCCAAAATTCACCCCTCCACTTT

v_gene: TRBV19
j_gene: TRBJ1-2
abundance: -
d_gene: -
CDR3aa: CASSIGSAGYTF
CDR3nt: TGTGCCAGTAGTATAGGCTCAGCCGGCTACACCTTC

v_gene: TRBV6-2/TRBV6-3
j_gene: TRBJ2-1
abundance: -
d_gene: TRBD2
CDR3aa: CASSYSSAGVNNEQFF
CDR3nt: TGTGCCAGCAGTTACTCTTCAGCGGGAGTTAACAATGAGCAGTTCTTC

v_gene: TRBV19
j_gene: TRBJ1-1
abundance: -
d_gene: -
CDR3aa: CASSTRGRVDEAFF
CDR3nt: TGTGCCAGTAGTACCCGGGGCAGGGTGGATGAAGCTTTCTTT

v_gene: TRBV29-1
j_gene: TRBJ2-1
abundance: -
d_gene: -
CDR3aa: CSGGTSEQFF
CDR3nt: TGCAGCGGCGGGACCTCTGAGCAGTTCTTC

v_gene: TRBV10-3
j_gene: TRBJ2-5
abundance: many
d_gene: -
CDR3aa: CAIMLALGETQYF
CDR3nt: TGTGCCATCATGCTCGCGCTGGGGGAGACCCAGTACTTC

v_gene: TRBV9
j_gene: TRBJ1-1
abundance: -
d_gene: -
CDR3aa: CASSVGRENTEAFF
CDR3nt: TGTGCCAGCAGCGTCGGGAGGGAGAACACTGAAGCTTTCTTT

v_gene: TRBV28
j_gene: TRBJ1-2
abundance: many
d_gene: -
CDR3aa: CASSFNNNYGYTF
CDR3nt: TGTGCCAGCAGTTTCAACAATAACTATGGCTACACCTTC

v_gene: TRBV7-9
j_gene: TRBJ2-5
abundance: -
d_gene: TRBD1
CDR3aa: CASSRQGETQYF
CDR3nt: TGTGCCAGCAGTAGACAGGGGGAGACCCAGTACTTC

v_gene: TRBV20-1
j_gene: TRBJ2-3
abundance: few
d_gene: TRBD2
CDR3aa: CSARVGLAGVVTDTQYF
CDR3nt: TGCAGTGCTAGAGTAGGACTAGCGGGAGTGGTAACAGATACGCAGTATTTT

v_gene: TRBV6-1
j_gene: TRBJ1-2
abundance: few
d_gene: -
CDR3aa: CASSPGLTYGYTF
CDR3nt: TGTGCCAGCAGCCCGGGACTGACCTATGGCTACACCTTC

v_gene: TRBV28
j_gene: TRBJ1-1
abundance: many
d_gene: -
CDR3aa: CASSFRARERFEAFF
CDR3nt: TGTGCCAGCAGTTTCCGCGCCCGGGAGAGGTTTGAAGCTTTCTTT

v_gene: TRBV7-2
j_gene: TRBJ1-6
abundance: many
d_gene: -
CDR3aa: CASSLRGRAANSPLHF
CDR3nt: TGTGCCAGCAGCTTAAGAGGGAGGGCAGCCAATTCACCCCTCCACTTT

v_gene: TRBV11-2
j_gene: TRBJ2-1
abundance: -
d_gene: -
CDR3aa: CASSLDRGSSGWPPNEQFF
CDR3nt: TGTGCCAGCAGCTTAGATCGGGGCTCCAGCGGGTGGCCACCCAATGAGCAGTTCTTC

v_gene: TRBV2
j_gene: TRBJ2-1
abundance: few
d_gene: -
CDR3aa: CASSGGPIYGQFF
CDR3nt: TGTGCCAGCAGCGGGGGACCTATCTATGGGCAGTTCTTC

v_gene: TRBV7-9
j_gene: TRBJ2-3
abundance: few
d_gene: TRBD2
CDR3aa: CASSSGSGTLGDTQYF
CDR3nt: TGTGCCAGCAGCTCCGGAAGCGGGACCCTTGGGGATACGCAGTATTTT

v_gene: TRBV7-9
j_gene: TRBJ2-3
abundance: few
d_gene: TRBD2
CDR3aa: CASSFPPGERGLSDTQYF
CDR3nt: TGTGCCAGCAGCTTCCCGCCCGGGGAGCGGGGGTTATCAGATACGCAGTATTTT

v_gene: TRBV6-1
j_gene: TRBJ1-2
abundance: few
d_gene: TRBD1
CDR3aa: CASSPRTGVGGYTF
CDR3nt: TGTGCCAGCAGTCCCAGGACAGGGGTGGGTGGCTACACCTTC

v_gene: TRBV11-3
j_gene: TRBJ1-2
abundance: -
d_gene: -
CDR3aa: CASSLGGGKKVDGYTF
CDR3nt: TGTGCCAGCAGCTTAGGAGGGGGGAAAAAGGTGGATGGCTACACCTTC

v_gene: TRBV6-1
j_gene: TRBJ1-6
abundance: -
d_gene: -
CDR3aa: CASSPDGNNSPLHF
CDR3nt: TGTGCCAGCAGTCCAGACGGGAATAATTCACCCCTCCACTTT

v_gene: TRBV12-3/TRBV12-4
j_gene: TRBJ2-5
abundance: many
d_gene: -
CDR3aa: CASSLGQIQETQYF
CDR3nt: TGTGCCAGCAGTTTAGGACAGATACAAGAGACCCAGTACTTC

v_gene: TRBV6-6
j_gene: TRBJ2-1
abundance: -
d_gene: -
CDR3aa: CASSFSSDEQFF
CDR3nt: TGTGCCAGCAGTTTCAGTAGCGATGAGCAGTTCTTC

v_gene: TRBV4-1
j_gene: TRBJ1-1
abundance: -
d_gene: -
CDR3aa: CASSQEGGGNTEAFF
CDR3nt: TGCGCCAGCAGCCAAGAAGGGGGGGGGAACACTGAAGCTTTCTTT

v_gene: TRBV11-2
j_gene: TRBJ1-3
abundance: -
d_gene: TRBD1
CDR3aa: CASTSSGQGRRSGNTIYF
CDR3nt: TGTGCCAGCACCTCGTCGGGACAGGGGCGTCGAAGTGGAAACACCATATATTTT

v_gene: TRBV2
j_gene: TRBJ2-3
abundance: -
d_gene: TRBD2
CDR3aa: CASSARGTSGKWDTQYF
CDR3nt: TGTGCCAGCAGTGCCCGCGGGACTAGCGGGAAATGGGATACGCAGTATTTT

v_gene: TRBV11-2
j_gene: TRBJ1-4
abundance: -
d_gene: -
CDR3aa: CASSPSRAFNEKLFF
CDR3nt: TGTGCCAGCAGCCCCAGTAGGGCATTCAATGAAAAACTGTTTTTT

v_gene: TRBV6-1
j_gene: TRBJ2-2
abundance: -
d_gene: -
CDR3aa: CASKAAPNTGELFF
CDR3nt: TGTGCCAGTAAAGCCGCACCGAACACCGGGGAGCTGTTTTTT

v_gene: TRBV9
j_gene: TRBJ2-1
abundance: few
d_gene: TRBD2
CDR3aa: CASGEGSPVNEQFF
CDR3nt: TGTGCCAGCGGGGAGGGTAGCCCTGTCAATGAGCAGTTCTTC

v_gene: TRBV5-1
j_gene: TRBJ2-7
abundance: many
d_gene: -
CDR3aa: CASSLTRGEQYF
CDR3nt: TGCGCCAGCAGCTTGACCCGGGGCGAGCAGTACTTC

v_gene: TRBV7-2
j_gene: TRBJ2-3
abundance: many
d_gene: TRBD2
CDR3aa: CASSLGLAGATDTQYF
CDR3nt: TGTGCCAGCAGCCTCGGACTAGCGGGAGCCACAGATACGCAGTATTTT

v_gene: TRBV7-2
j_gene: TRBJ2-7
abundance: few
d_gene: TRBD2
CDR3aa: CASSLAGRGEQYF
CDR3nt: TGTGCCAGCAGCTTAGCGGGGAGGGGCGAGCAGTACTTC

v_gene: TRBV6-2/TRBV6-3
j_gene: TRBJ2-2
abundance: -
d_gene: -
CDR3aa: CAGGQSSTGELFF
CDR3nt: TGTGCCGGTGGACAGTCGAGCACCGGGGAGCTGTTTTTT

v_gene: TRBV4-1
j_gene: TRBJ1-4
abundance: -
d_gene: -
CDR3aa: CASSQAPSEKLFF
CDR3nt: TGCGCCAGCAGCCAAGCTCCGTCTGAAAAACTGTTTTTT

v_gene: TRBV7-8
j_gene: TRBJ1-1
abundance: -
d_gene: TRBD1
CDR3aa: CASSWGTDTEAFF
CDR3nt: TGTGCCAGCAGCTGGGGGACAGACACTGAAGCTTTCTTT

v_gene: TRBV6-2/TRBV6-3
j_gene: TRBJ1-5
abundance: once
d_gene: TRBD1
CDR3aa: CASRTGFNQPQHF
CDR3nt: TGTGCCAGCCGGACAGGGTTCAATCAGCCCCAGCATTTT

v_gene: TRBV20-1
j_gene: TRBJ2-7
abundance: few
d_gene: -
CDR3aa: CSGELYEQYF
CDR3nt: TGCAGTGGAGAACTCTACGAGCAGTACTTC

v_gene: TRBV6-2/TRBV6-3
j_gene: TRBJ1-2
abundance: few
d_gene: -
CDR3aa: CASSYQGEFYGYTF
CDR3nt: TGTGCCAGCAGTTACCAAGGGGAATTCTATGGCTACACCTTC

v_gene: TRBV20-1
j_gene: TRBJ1-1
abundance: -
d_gene: -
CDR3aa: CSASESMNTEAFF
CDR3nt: TGCAGTGCTAGTGAGTCGATGAACACTGAAGCTTTCTTT

v_gene: TRBV7-2
j_gene: TRBJ2-4
abundance: -
d_gene: TRBD1
CDR3aa: CASSDRGRGKNIQYF
CDR3nt: TGTGCCAGCAGCGACAGGGGGCGCGGCAAAAACATTCAGTACTTC

v_gene: TRBV10-3
j_gene: TRBJ2-7
abundance: -
d_gene: TRBD1
CDR3aa: CAISESTGNSYEQYF
CDR3nt: TGTGCCATCAGTGAGTCGACAGGGAACTCCTACGAGCAGTACTTC

v_gene: TRBV7-9
j_gene: TRBJ2-7
abundance: -
d_gene: TRBD1
CDR3aa: CASSSDRGLSYEQYF
CDR3nt: TGTGCCAGCAGCTCGGACAGGGGGTTATCCTACGAGCAGTACTTC

v_gene: TRBV2
j_gene: TRBJ2-5
abundance: -
d_gene: -
CDR3aa: CASSGSLGLETKYF
CDR3nt: TGTGCCAGCAGTGGTTCCCTCGGTTTAGAGACCAAGTACTTC

v_gene: TRBV19
j_gene: TRBJ2-4
abundance: few
d_gene: -
CDR3aa: CASNVGDGGNIQYF
CDR3nt: TGTGCCAGTAACGTGGGGGACGGAGGGAACATTCAGTACTTC

v_gene: TRBV7-9
j_gene: TRBJ2-7
abundance: -
d_gene: -
CDR3aa: CASSLKGGSSYEQYF
CDR3nt: TGTGCCAGCAGCCTTAAAGGGGGATCCTCCTACGAGCAGTACTTC

v_gene: TRBV28
j_gene: TRBJ2-1
abundance: -
d_gene: TRBD2
CDR3aa: CASTIGGTDEQFF
CDR3nt: TGTGCCAGCACCATCGGGGGGACCGATGAGCAGTTCTTC

v_gene: TRBV27
j_gene: TRBJ1-6
abundance: -
d_gene: -
CDR3aa: CASSGGFYNSPLHF
CDR3nt: TGTGCCAGCAGTGGGGGTTTCTATAATTCACCCCTCCACTTT

v_gene: TRBV6-1
j_gene: TRBJ1-4
abundance: -
d_gene: -
CDR3aa: CASSVQRGPREKLFF
CDR3nt: TGTGCCAGCAGTGTTCAAAGGGGCCCTAGGGAAAAACTGTTTTTT

v_gene: TRBV12-3/TRBV12-4
j_gene: TRBJ2-2
abundance: -
d_gene: -
CDR3aa: CASSQLQNTGELFF
CDR3nt: TGTGCCAGCAGCCAGTTACAGAACACCGGGGAGCTGTTTTTT

v_gene: TRBV12-3/TRBV12-4
j_gene: TRBJ1-2
abundance: few
d_gene: -
CDR3aa: CASSLGGGVHYTF
CDR3nt: TGTGCCAGCAGTTTAGGGGGGGGAGTCCACTACACCTTC

v_gene: TRBV18
j_gene: TRBJ1-6
abundance: -
d_gene: -
CDR3aa: CASSPQGGGNKSPLHF
CDR3nt: TGTGCCAGCTCACCACAGGGAGGAGGAAACAAATCACCCCTCCACTTT